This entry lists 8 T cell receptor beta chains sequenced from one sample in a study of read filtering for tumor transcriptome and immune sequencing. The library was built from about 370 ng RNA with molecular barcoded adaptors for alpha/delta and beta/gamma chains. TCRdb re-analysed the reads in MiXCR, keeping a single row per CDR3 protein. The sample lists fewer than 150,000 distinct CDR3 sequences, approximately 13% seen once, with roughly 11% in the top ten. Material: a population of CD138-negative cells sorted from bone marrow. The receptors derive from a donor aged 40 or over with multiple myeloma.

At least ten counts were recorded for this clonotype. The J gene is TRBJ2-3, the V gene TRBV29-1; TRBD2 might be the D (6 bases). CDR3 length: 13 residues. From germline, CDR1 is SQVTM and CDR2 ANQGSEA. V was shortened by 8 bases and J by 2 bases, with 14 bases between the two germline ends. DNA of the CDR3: TGCAGCTGCGGGGCGGGGTACACAGATACGCAGTATTTT. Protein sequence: CSCGAGYTDTQYF.

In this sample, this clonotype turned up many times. CDR3 sequence reads: CSARAAGGPRNEQFF. CDR3 DNA sequence: TGCAGTGCTAGAGCAGCGGGGGGGCCTAGGAATGAGCAGTTCTTC. The J gene is TRBJ2-1, the V gene TRBV20-1; 10 bases are shared with TRBD2. V shed 1 base and J 7 bases; nucleotides not matched to a gene: 7. This CDR3 is 15 amino acids long. Germline V CDR1 and CDR2: DFQATT, SNEGSKA (reference sequence).

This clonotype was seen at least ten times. For the CDR3, the DNA is TGCACCACTAGGACCGATGAGACCCAGTACTTC. This translates into CTTRTDETQYF. The chain recombines TRBV29-1 with TRBJ2-5; D might be TRBD2 (5 bases). Germline CDR1 reads SQVTM; CDR2 reads ANQGSEA. The CDR3 contains 11 residues.

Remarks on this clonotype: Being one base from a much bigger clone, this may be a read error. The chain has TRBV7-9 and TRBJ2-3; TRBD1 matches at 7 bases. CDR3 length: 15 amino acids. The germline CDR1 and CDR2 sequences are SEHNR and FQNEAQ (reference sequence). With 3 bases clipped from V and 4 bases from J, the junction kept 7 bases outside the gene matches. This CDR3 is CASSFTGDHADTQYF. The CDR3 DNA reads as TGTGCCAGCAGCTTTACAGGGGATCACGCAGATACGCAGTATTTT.

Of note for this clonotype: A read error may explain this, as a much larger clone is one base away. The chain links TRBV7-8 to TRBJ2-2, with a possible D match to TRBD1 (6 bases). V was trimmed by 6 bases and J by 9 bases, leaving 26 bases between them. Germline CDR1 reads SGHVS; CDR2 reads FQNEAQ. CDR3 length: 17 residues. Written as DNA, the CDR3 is TGTGCCAGCAGAACCGACAGGATAACAGAGGAAACCAGGGAGCTGTTTTTT. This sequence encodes CASRTDRITEETRELFF.

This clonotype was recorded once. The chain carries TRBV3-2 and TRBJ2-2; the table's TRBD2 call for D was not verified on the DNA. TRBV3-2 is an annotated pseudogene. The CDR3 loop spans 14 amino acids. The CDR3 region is CASSQGEGTGELFF. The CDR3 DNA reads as TGTGCCAGCAGCCAAGGAGAGGGCACCGGGGAGCTGTTTTTT.

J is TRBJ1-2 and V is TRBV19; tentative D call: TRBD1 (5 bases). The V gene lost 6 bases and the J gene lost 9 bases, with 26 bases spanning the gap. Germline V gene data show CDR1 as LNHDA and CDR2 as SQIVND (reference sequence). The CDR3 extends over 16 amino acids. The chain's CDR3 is CASSGGGSPSVERYTF. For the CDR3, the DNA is TGTGCCAGTAGCGGGGGAGGGAGCCCTTCTGTGGAACGCTACACCTTC.

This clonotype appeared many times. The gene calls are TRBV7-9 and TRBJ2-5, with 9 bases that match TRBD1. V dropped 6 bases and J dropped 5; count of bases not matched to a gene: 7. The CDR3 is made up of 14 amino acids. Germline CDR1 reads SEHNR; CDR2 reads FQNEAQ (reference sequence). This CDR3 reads CASRLTGGRETQYF. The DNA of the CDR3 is TGTGCCAGCAGACTGACAGGGGGAAGGGAGACCCAGTACTTC.